These 27 T cell receptor beta chains originate from one sample sequenced in a study of PD-L1 blockade in urothelial cancer. Time point indicated: pretreatment peripheral blood. Some clones are missing from TCRdb's copy, which holds only in-frame ones; the method was immunoSEQ multiplex PCR. Of 75,000 to 95,000 clones in the sample, about 82% were seen once. Here the sequenced sample was PBMCs, taken around atezolizumab (anti-PD-L1) treatment. These receptors originate from a man in his forties or fifties with urothelial cancer.

This sequence joins TRBV7-8 and TRBJ1-3, with D possibly matching TRBD1 (6 bases). Trimming pared 5 bases from V and 0 bases from J, leaving 11 bases between. Germline V gives CDR1 SGHVS, CDR2 FQNEAQ. This CDR3 has 15 amino acids. CDR3 sequence: CASSRTGLSGNTIYF. CDR3 sequence (DNA): TGTGCCAGCAGCCGAACAGGGCTCTCTGGAAACACCATATATTTT.

The V call is TRBV19, the J call TRBJ2-7; D is perhaps TRBD2 (6 bases). The germline V gene has CDR1 LNHDA and CDR2 SQIVND (reference sequence). Trimming removed 6 bases from V and 2 bases from J, with 11 bases in between. The CDR3 loop spans 13 amino acids. The CDR3 loop reads CASSPGRTYEQYF. DNA for the CDR3: TGTGCCAGTAGCCCGGGGAGGACCTACGAGCAGTACTTC.

The chain employs TRBV9 and TRBJ1-1; TRBD1 might be the D (5 bases). CDR3 length: 15 residues. V lost 0 bases and J lost 1, with 10 bases in between. CDR1 and CDR2 (germline): SGDLS, YYNGEE. CDR3 coding DNA: TGTGCCAGCAGCGTAGTAGGACACGCGAACACTGAAGCTTTCTTT. Its translation is CASSVVGHANTEAFF.

The J gene is TRBJ2-7, the V gene TRBV6-6; 10 bases map to TRBD2. V was clipped by 6 bases and J by 4 bases; unmatched bases: 9. Germline CDR1 and CDR2: MNHNY and SVGAGI (reference sequence). This CDR3 comprises 15 residues. CDR3 sequence reads: CASRAGTSALYEQYF. The CDR3, as DNA: TGTGCCAGCAGAGCCGGGACTAGCGCCTTATACGAGCAGTACTTC.

J is TRBJ1-5 and V is TRBV19, with TRBD1 as a possible D gene (5 bases). The CDR3 totals 15 residues. Trimming removed 3 bases from V and 2 bases from J, with 11 bases in between. Germline CDR1 LNHDA, CDR2 SQIVND (reference sequence). The DNA for the CDR3 is TGTGCCAGTAGTATCCCACAGGCCCGCAATCAGCCCCAGCATTTT. Its translation is CASSIPQARNQPQHF.

CDR3 sequence (DNA): TGTGCCAGCAGTCCCAGGGGAGCCTATGGCTACACCTTC. It translates to CASSPRGAYGYTF. The genes are TRBV28 and TRBJ1-2; tentative D call: TRBD1 (6 bases). This CDR3 is built from 13 residues. V lost 5 bases, J lost 4 bases, and 11 bases lay in between. Germline loops: CDR1 MDHEN, CDR2 SYDVKM.

This clone was seen a handful of times. The J gene is TRBJ2-7, the V gene TRBV6-6; 8 bases agree with TRBD2. J lost 4 bases, V lost 10 bases, and 9 bases had no gene match. The germline V gene has CDR1 MNHNY and CDR2 SVGAGI (reference sequence). CDR3 length: 13 amino acids. CDR3 nucleotides: TGTGCCACCCGCCGGGAGGGACGGTACGAGCAGTACTTC. Encoded protein: CATRREGRYEQYF.

The chain joins TRBV7-2 to TRBJ2-2; D is ambiguous. Germline loops: CDR1 SGHTA, CDR2 FQGNSA. The CDR3 totals 15 residues. V lost 7 bases to trimming and J lost 3 bases, with 15 bases between them. The DNA for the CDR3 is TGTGCCAGCAAGCCGACTTTAGCAGACACCGGGGAGCTGTTTTTT. Translation gives CASKPTLADTGELFF.

The J gene is TRBJ2-7, the V gene TRBV9; no definite D call. CDR1 is SGDLS, CDR2 YYNGEE, per germline. The CDR3 spans 15 residues. Deletions cut 2 bases from V and 0 bases from J, with 12 bases between. CDR3 protein: CASSVTDGDSYEQYF. In DNA, the CDR3 is TGTGCCAGCAGCGTTACAGACGGTGACTCCTACGAGCAGTACTTC.

The J gene is TRBJ1-4, the V gene TRBV5-1; the match to TRBD1 covers 7 bases. Losses at the gene ends were 6 bases for V and 3 bases for J; bases not matched to a gene: 8. Germline values: CDR1 SGHRS, CDR2 YFSETQ. The CDR3 is 15 amino acids. The CDR3 here is CASNRGLGSNEKLFF. In DNA form, the CDR3 reads TGCGCCAGCAATAGGGGGCTGGGGTCTAATGAAAAACTGTTTTTT.

The chain combines TRBV7-2 with TRBJ1-1, with D uncertain. This CDR3 has 14 residues. V was shortened by 0 bases and J by 4 bases, with 9 bases between the two germline ends. Germline V gene data show CDR1 as SGHTA and CDR2 as FQGNSA. The DNA for the CDR3 is TGTGCCAGCAGCTTAGCCCCAGTCCGCACTGAAGCTTTCTTT. Its translation: CASSLAPVRTEAFF.

V gene TRBV9 combines with J gene TRBJ2-7; D remains unclear. From germline, CDR1 is SGDLS and CDR2 YYNGEE. CDR3 length equals 14 residues. V was pared by 1 base and J by 2 bases, with 10 bases between. Here the CDR3 DNA reads TGTGCCAGCAGCGTACTCGATACAACCTACGAGCAGTACTTC. Encoded protein: CASSVLDTTYEQYF.

V gene TRBV6-6 combines with J gene TRBJ2-3, with D hard to call. Germline V gene data show CDR1 as MNHNY and CDR2 as SVGAGI (reference sequence). Trimming left V 4 bases short and J 1 base short, with 15 bases between. This CDR3 spans 16 amino acids. CDR3 in amino acids: CASSFPSVGRTDTQYF. CDR3 DNA sequence: TGTGCCAGCAGTTTCCCTTCGGTGGGCCGCACAGATACGCAGTATTTT.

This rearrangement joins TRBV7-6 to TRBJ2-1; TRBD2 matches at 11 bases. Unmatched junction bases numbered 11, after V lost 5 bases and J lost 5 bases. The V gene's germline CDR1 is SGHVS and CDR2 FNYEAQ. CDR3 length: 17 residues. For the CDR3, the DNA is TGTGCCAGCAGCCTGAACCGGCCGGGACTAGCGGACAATGAGCAGTTCTTC. This sequence encodes CASSLNRPGLADNEQFF. Full variable domain (rest looked up from reference TRBV7-6 and TRBJ2-1): GAGVSQSPRYKVTKRGQDVALRCDPISGHVSLYWYRQALGQGPEFLTYFNYEAQQDKSGLPNDRFSAERPEGSISTLTIQRTEQRDSAMYRCASSLNRPGLADNEQFFGPGTRLTVL.

The chain employs TRBV19 and TRBJ2-7, with TRBD1 matching over 12 bases. The CDR3 totals 15 residues. Trimming removed 4 bases from V and 6 bases from J; junction bases left unmatched: 7. Germline assignment: CDR1 LNHDA and CDR2 SQIVND (reference sequence). This CDR3 is CASSTTGTGGAEQYF. The CDR3 nucleotides read TGTGCCAGTAGTACCACCGGGACAGGGGGCGCCGAGCAGTACTTC.

In this sample, this clone turned up once. V gene TRBV19 combines with J gene TRBJ1-2, with a tentative D call TRBD1 (5 bases). Per the germline V gene, CDR1 is LNHDA and CDR2 is SQIVND (reference sequence). This CDR3 is 15 amino acids long. V was cut by 5 bases and J by 5 bases, with 18 bases left in between. The CDR3 sequence: CASSHPPGGVYGYTF. The CDR3 coding sequence is TGTGCCAGTAGTCACCCCCCGGGAGGGGTATATGGCTACACCTTC. Complete variable domain (other parts from reference TRBV19 and TRBJ1-2): DGGITQSPKYLFRKEGQNVTLSCEQNLNHDAMYWYRQDPGQGLRLIYYSQIVNDFQKGDIAEGYSVSREKKESFPLTVTSAQKNPTAFYLCASSHPPGGVYGYTFGSGTRLTVV.

This chain links TRBV28 with TRBJ1-2, with unresolved D. Germline CDR1 MDHEN, CDR2 SYDVKM. Trimming shortened V by 8 bases and J by 5 bases, and 12 bases separated the two germline ends. This CDR3 is built from 12 residues. The CDR3 region is CASGFINYGYTF. CDR3 DNA sequence: TGTGCCAGCGGCTTTATAAATTATGGCTACACCTTC.

There are a few counts of this clone. This chain links TRBV30 with TRBJ1-5; D is possibly TRBD1 (6 bases). Deletions cut 5 bases from V and 3 bases from J, with 14 bases between. The CDR3 has 14 amino acids. Germline V gene lookup returns CDR1 GTSNPN and CDR2 SVGIG (reference sequence). CDR3 nucleotide sequence: TGTGCCTGGGGAAGAGGACAGATCAATCAGCCCCAGCATTTT. Its protein is CAWGRGQINQPQHF.

The chain joins TRBV27 to TRBJ1-1; D possibly corresponds to TRBD1 (6 bases). The germline CDR1 and CDR2 sequences are MNHEY and SMNVEV (reference sequence). V shed 6 bases and J shed 8 bases, with 19 bases lying between them. The CDR3 sequence is 14 residues long. The CDR3: CASSRFGGAREAFF. The DNA for the CDR3 is TGTGCCAGCAGCCGCTTCGGGGGGGCGAGGGAAGCTTTCTTT.

The chain couples TRBV7-9 to TRBJ2-7; 7 bases map to TRBD2. CDR1 and CDR2 (germline): SEHNR, FQNEAQ (reference sequence). The CDR3 extends over 15 amino acids. The junction had 10 bases not matched to a gene; V was cut back by 5 bases and J by 3 bases. CDR3 sequence reads: CASSPPQSGIYEQYF. CDR3 coding DNA: TGTGCCAGCAGCCCACCTCAGAGCGGGATCTACGAGCAGTACTTC.

This chain uses TRBV4-1 with TRBJ2-3, with 11 bases that match TRBD2. In germline, CDR1 is MGHRA, CDR2 YSYEKL. The CDR3 runs 17 residues. Losses at the gene ends were 4 bases for V and 2 bases for J; bases not matched to a gene: 8. CDR3 region: CASSRTGTSGATDTQYF. CDR3 coding DNA: TGCGCCAGCAGCCGAACCGGGACTAGCGGAGCCACAGATACGCAGTATTTT.

The chain links TRBV10-3 to TRBJ2-5, with TRBD2 matching over 14 bases. Per germline, CDR1 ENHRY and CDR2 SYGVKD. The V gene end was trimmed by 5 bases and the J gene end by 5 bases; junction bases not matched to a gene: 7. The CDR3 has 16 amino acids. DNA for the CDR3: TGTGCCATCAGTAACGGGACTAGCGGGAGAGTCGAGACCCAGTACTTC. Encoded protein: CAISNGTSGRVETQYF.

This clone was counted a single time. A read error may produce the germline difference seen at one junction end. V usage is TRBV6-1 and J usage is TRBJ2-7; 7 positions match TRBD1. The CDR3 spans 13 residues. Germline-derived CDR1 and CDR2 are MNHNS and SASEGT. CDR3 region: CASTPRGTARLDF. In DNA, the CDR3 is TGTGCCAGCACCCCGAGAGGGACAGCCCGCCTGGACTTC.

This chain uses TRBV18 with TRBJ1-1; D unresolved. Germline lookup yields CDR1 KGHSH and CDR2 LQKENI. The CDR3 extends over 15 amino acids. Between the trimmed V and J ends, which lost 1 base and 1 base, there was a span of 10 bases. The CDR3 coding sequence is TGTGCCAGCTCACCACGGGCGGGAACGAACACTGAAGCTTTCTTT. This sequence encodes CASSPRAGTNTEAFF.

This clone was seen only a few times. The chain couples TRBV19 to TRBJ2-2, with 9 bases aligning to TRBD2. Germline V gene sequence: CDR1 LNHDA, CDR2 SQIVND (reference sequence). The CDR3 spans 16 residues. V gave up 5 bases and J gave up 0 bases; unmatched junction bases: 4. CDR3 DNA: TGTGCCAGTAGTCTTTTAGCGGGAGCGAACACCGGGGAGCTGTTTTTT. It specifies CASSLLAGANTGELFF.

The chain is built from TRBV15 and TRBJ2-2, with 8 bases that match TRBD2. J gave up 7 bases and V 5 bases, and 12 bases lay outside the gene matches. The CDR3 is made up of 16 amino acids. Germline CDR1 and CDR2: LNHNV and YYDKDF (reference sequence). The CDR3 reads CATSFPEGLEDGELFF. DNA of the CDR3: TGTGCCACCAGCTTTCCTGAGGGACTAGAAGACGGGGAGCTGTTTTTT.

The chain has TRBV2 and TRBJ2-2; a weak D match, TRBD2 (5 bases). The CDR3 covers 13 residues. V was trimmed by 8 bases and J by 4 bases, leaving 11 bases between them. Germline values: CDR1 SNHLY, CDR2 FYNNEI. The CDR3 spells CASERDLTGELFF. The CDR3 nucleotides are TGTGCCAGCGAACGGGATCTCACCGGGGAGCTGTTTTTT.